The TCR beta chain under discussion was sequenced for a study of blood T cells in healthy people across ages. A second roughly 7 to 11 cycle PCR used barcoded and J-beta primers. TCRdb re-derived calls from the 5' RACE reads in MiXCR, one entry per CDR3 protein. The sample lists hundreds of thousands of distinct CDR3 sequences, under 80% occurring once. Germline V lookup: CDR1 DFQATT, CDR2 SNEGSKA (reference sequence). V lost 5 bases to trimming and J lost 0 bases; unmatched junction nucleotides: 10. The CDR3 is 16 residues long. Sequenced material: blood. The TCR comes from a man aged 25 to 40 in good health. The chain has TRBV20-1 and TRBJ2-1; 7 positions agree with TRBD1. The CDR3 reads CSASDAGTASYNEQFF. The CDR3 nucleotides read TGCAGTGCTTCCGACGCCGGGACAGCCTCCTACAATGAGCAGTTCTTC.